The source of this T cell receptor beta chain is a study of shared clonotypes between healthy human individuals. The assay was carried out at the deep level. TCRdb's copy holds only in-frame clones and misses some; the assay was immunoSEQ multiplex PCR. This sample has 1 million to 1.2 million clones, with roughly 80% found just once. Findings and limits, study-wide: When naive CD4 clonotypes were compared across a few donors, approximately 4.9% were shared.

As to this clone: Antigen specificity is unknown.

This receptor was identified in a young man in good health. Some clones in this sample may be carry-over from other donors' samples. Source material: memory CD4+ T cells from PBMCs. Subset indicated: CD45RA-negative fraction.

The CDR3 spells CASTRTSGRARGTDTQYF. The CDR3 region has the DNA TGTGCCAGCACTCGCACTAGCGGGAGGGCCCGGGGCACAGATACGCAGTATTTT. The chain has TRBV28 and TRBJ2-3; 13 bases match TRBD2. The V segment lost 7 bases and the J segment 1 base; nucleotides outside the gene matches: 11. This CDR3 is built from 18 residues. The germline V gene has CDR1 MDHEN and CDR2 SYDVKM.